This T cell receptor beta chain was identified in a study of CXCR3-negative and CXCR3-positive naive CD8 T cells. Overall study findings and caveats: The study found more hydrophobic TRB CDR3s in CXCR3-positive naive cells than in CXCR3-negative naive cells. Memory CD8+ cells showed much lower diversity, while both naive subsets were comparably high. Surface CD5 looked about the same in the naive subsets, so the authors worked out TCR strength from TRB CDR3 properties.

Of note for this clonotype: What it recognizes is unknown.

Germline CDR1 and CDR2: MGHDK and SYGVNS. The CDR3 spans 15 residues. CD45RO-CCR7+CD27+CD95- cells counted as naive CD8+ T cells. Preparation of TRB cDNA libraries relied on 5' RACE carrying UMI labels. One entry per CDR3 protein, without DNA, is what TCRdb gives after re-calling the 5' RACE reads. With 130,000 to 150,000 distinct CDR3 sequences in the sample, the ten largest clones hold about 0.28%. The rearrangement joins TRBV25-1 to TRBJ1-1; TCRdb outputs TRBD1, but without DNA this stays unchecked. This sequence originates from a human donor in good health. Some clones in this sample may be carry-over from other donors' samples. Sequenced input: naive CXCR3+ CD8+ T cells from blood. Subset of the sample: CD45RO-CCR7+CD27+CD95- naive CD8+ T cells expressing CXCR3 (TNR3+). CDR3 region: CASSDPGTGVTEAFF.